The 28 T cell receptor beta chains below were found in one sample sequenced in a study of CD8 T cells in ankylosing spondylitis. Using its own MiXCR run on the 5' RACE reads, TCRdb lists one record per CDR3 protein. The table records 200,000 to 250,000 distinct CDR3 sequences, approximately 20% of them present only once. These receptors lack a known antigen. Findings and limits, study-wide: One TCR beta motif, made up of eight highly homologous variants, appeared characteristic of ankylosing spondylitis blood.

The sample was blood, either unsorted or a sorted T cell fraction (not recorded which). The source is a male donor with ankylosing spondylitis.

This clonotype appeared many times. V usage is TRBV12-3 or TRBV12-4 and J usage is TRBJ2-5; D is perhaps TRBD2 (5 bases). V lost 4 bases to trimming and J lost 5 bases, with 11 bases between them. The CDR3 totals 13 residues. DNA of the CDR3: TGTGCCAGCAGTTCCTCGGAGGATGAGACCCAGTACTTC. It is translated as CASSSSEDETQYF.

This clonotype was observed a few times. The chain joins TRBV27 to TRBJ1-3; D is unresolved. There are 13 residues in the CDR3. Germline V lookup: CDR1 MNHEY, CDR2 SMNVEV (reference sequence). Trimming took 2 bases from V and 3 from J, leaving 5 bases between them. CDR3 DNA: TGTGCCAGCAGTTTAGTGAGTGGAAACACCATATATTTT. This sequence encodes CASSLVSGNTIYF.

V and J are TRBV4-3 and TRBJ2-7; TRBD1 matches at 7 bases. Trimming at V came to 0 bases and at J to 5 bases, leaving 10 bases not matched to a gene. Germline CDR1 LGHNA, CDR2 YSLEER. The CDR3 has 16 amino acids. For the CDR3, the DNA is TGCGCCAGCAGCCAAGAATTGACAGGGATCAGAAACGAGCAGTACTTC. It yields the protein CASSQELTGIRNEQYF.

The V call is TRBV7-6, the J call TRBJ2-2; maybe TRBD2 (5 bases). Looked up from germline, CDR1 is SGHVS and CDR2 is FNYEAQ. The CDR3 contains 15 residues. V was clipped by 5 bases and J by 6 bases, with 16 bases between them. CDR3 protein: CASSGRSEAAGELFF. The CDR3, as DNA: TGTGCCAGCAGCGGTCGGAGTGAAGCGGCCGGGGAGCTGTTTTTT.

This sequence joins TRBV7-2 and TRBJ2-1; 7 bases align to TRBD1. From germline, CDR1 is SGHTA and CDR2 FQGNSA. V was clipped by 4 bases and J by 4 bases; unmatched bases: 4. The length of the CDR3 is 14 residues. The CDR3 loop reads CASSYGTDYNEQFF. The CDR3 DNA follows: TGTGCCAGCAGCTACGGGACAGATTACAATGAGCAGTTCTTC. The full variable domain, its missing parts supplied by reference TRBV7-2 and TRBJ2-1, is GAGVSQSPSNKVTEKGKDVELRCDPISGHTALYWYRQSLGQGLEFLIYFQGNSAPDKSGLPSDRFSAERTGGSVSTLTIQRTQQEDSAVYLCASSYGTDYNEQFFGPGTRLTVL.

The chain is built from TRBV20-1 and TRBJ2-1; D not certain. The V end lost 0 bases, the J end lost 1 base, and 10 bases lay between the germline ends. Looked up from germline, CDR1 is DFQATT and CDR2 is SNEGSKA (reference sequence). The CDR3 has 15 amino acids. The CDR3 DNA is TGCAGTGCTAGAGATCTCTCCGGGTCCTACAATGAGCAGTTCTTC. The encoded protein is CSARDLSGSYNEQFF.

This clonotype was counted many times. The chain carries TRBV12-3 or TRBV12-4 and TRBJ1-3, with D possibly matching TRBD1 (6 bases). V lost 4 bases and J lost 0, with 10 bases in between. The CDR3 contains 15 residues. The CDR3 region is CASSSQGYSGNTIYF. CDR3 DNA sequence: TGTGCCAGCAGTTCACAGGGATACTCTGGAAACACCATATATTTT.

This clonotype was counted a few times. The chain links TRBV10-3 to TRBJ2-7, with D hard to call. This CDR3 has 14 residues. Per the germline V gene, CDR1 is ENHRY and CDR2 is SYGVKD. Trimming removed 3 bases at V and 5 bases at J, with 14 bases between. The CDR3 loop reads CAISDWVGKDEQYF. For the CDR3, the DNA is TGTGCCATCAGTGATTGGGTGGGGAAGGACGAGCAGTACTTC.

This clonotype was recorded at least ten times. The chain employs TRBV7-9 and TRBJ2-3; the D is unclear. The germline V and J ends were trimmed by 4 bases and 4 bases, with 6 bases remaining between them. Germline V gene sequence: CDR1 SEHNR, CDR2 FQNEAQ (reference sequence). The CDR3 has 12 amino acids. CDR3 region: CASSYDADTQYF. The CDR3 DNA follows: TGTGCCAGCAGCTATGATGCAGATACGCAGTATTTT.

This chain uses TRBV29-1 with TRBJ2-7; D is perhaps TRBD1 or TRBD2 (5 bases each). V lost 5 bases to trimming and J lost 3 bases, with 11 bases between them. The CDR3 has 12 amino acids. CDR1 is SQVTM and CDR2 is ANQGSEA in the germline V gene. This CDR3 is CSVTGTFYEQYF. DNA of the CDR3: TGCAGCGTTACTGGGACCTTCTACGAGCAGTACTTC.

The table lists this clonotype with many counts. This rearrangement joins TRBV7-9 to TRBJ2-7; D is unclear. Germline-derived CDR1 and CDR2 are SEHNR and FQNEAQ (reference sequence). There are 15 residues in the CDR3. Trimming left V 5 bases short and J 1 base short, with 15 bases between. The CDR3 DNA follows: TGTGCCAGCAGCCTAAGGACGGACCCATCCTACGAGCAGTACTTC. Amino acid sequence: CASSLRTDPSYEQYF.

The chain couples TRBV5-6 to TRBJ1-6, with D unclear. The CDR3 totals 14 residues. Germline assignment: CDR1 SGHDT and CDR2 YYEEEE. V lost 2 bases and J 3 bases, leaving 6 bases between the germline ends. CDR3 DNA: TGTGCCAGCAGCTTCCGGGACTATAATTCACCCCTCCACTTT. It codes for CASSFRDYNSPLHF. The full variable domain, rest sourced from reference TRBV5-6 and TRBJ1-6, is DAGVTQSPTHLIKTRGQQVTLRCSPKSGHDTVSWYQQALGQGPQFIFQYYEEEERQRGNFPDRFSGHQFPNYSSELNVNALLLGDSALYLCASSFRDYNSPLHFGNGTRLTVT.

This clonotype was seen a few times. V gene TRBV16 combines with J gene TRBJ1-5, with D unresolved. The ends were cut back, 4 bases at V and 5 bases at J, with 12 bases in the middle. Germline V gives CDR1 KGHSY, CDR2 FQNENV. This CDR3 is built from 14 residues. The CDR3 DNA follows: TGTGCCAGCAGCCCCGCCAAGCCCGATCAGCCCCAGCATTTT. Translated: CASSPAKPDQPQHF.

The chain uses TRBV6-2 or TRBV6-3 and TRBJ2-7, with TRBD2 as a possible D gene (6 bases). V was pared by 5 bases and J by 3 bases, with 14 bases between. The CDR3 spans 14 residues. Germline loops: CDR1 MNHEY, CDR2 SVGEGT. CDR3: CASSETVGGYEQYF. CDR3 DNA: TGTGCCAGCAGTGAGACAGTCGGGGGCTACGAGCAGTACTTC.

The chain recombines TRBV2 with TRBJ2-1; a possible D gene is TRBD2 (5 bases). This CDR3 contains 15 residues. Germline CDR1 reads SNHLY; CDR2 reads FYNNEI. V lost 2 bases and J lost 0, with 8 bases in between. CDR3 protein: CASSEIAGSYNEQFF. For the CDR3, the DNA is TGTGCCAGCAGTGAAATTGCGGGCTCCTACAATGAGCAGTTCTTC.

This clonotype came up a few times. The V and J genes are TRBV10-3 and TRBJ1-5; 7 nucleotides match TRBD1. The germline gives CDR1 ENHRY, CDR2 SYGVKD. CDR3 length: 13 residues. J lost 6 bases, V lost 2 bases, and 1 base had no gene match. CDR3 region: CAISEPGGQPQHF. CDR3 DNA sequence: TGTGCCATCAGTGAGCCAGGGGGTCAGCCCCAGCATTTT.

The chain carries TRBV6-1 and TRBJ2-3; 8 bases are a match to TRBD1. Trimming cost V 0 bases and J 4 bases; bases outside gene matches: 6. This CDR3 has 16 amino acids. Per the germline V gene, CDR1 is MNHNS and CDR2 is SASEGT. The CDR3 region is CASSEAPGGLSDTQYF. The CDR3 nucleotides are TGTGCCAGCAGTGAAGCGCCAGGGGGCCTATCAGATACGCAGTATTTT.

The CDR3 here is CASSQERMQYF. CDR3 nucleotide sequence: TGCGCCAGCAGCCAAGAGAGGATGCAGTATTTT. The chain links TRBV4-1 to TRBJ2-3; no firm D call. CDR1 is MGHRA and CDR2 is YSYEKL in the germline V gene. The V end lost 0 bases, the J end lost 11 bases, and 6 bases lay between the germline ends. CDR3 size: 11 residues.

The chain is built from TRBV12-3 or TRBV12-4 and TRBJ2-2, with 8 bases aligning to TRBD1. V trimming: 4 bases; J trimming: 2 bases; junction bases outside the gene matches: 3. This CDR3 has 15 residues. CDR3 in amino acids: CASSSTGDNTGELFF. The DNA of the CDR3 is TGTGCCAGCAGTTCGACAGGGGATAACACCGGGGAGCTGTTTTTT.

This clonotype occurred many times. This chain links TRBV12-3 or TRBV12-4 with TRBJ1-1; the D is unclear. Trimming took 3 bases from V and 3 from J, leaving 11 bases between them. This CDR3 is 14 amino acids long. In nucleotides, the CDR3 is TGTGCCAGCAGTTTTATGGGAGTGGACACTGAAGCTTTCTTT. Translated: CASSFMGVDTEAFF.

This rearrangement joins TRBV7-8 to TRBJ2-7, with D perhaps matching TRBD1 or TRBD2 (5 bases each). The germline V and J ends were trimmed by 8 bases and 4 bases, with 15 bases remaining between them. The CDR3 is made up of 13 amino acids. Germline V gene sequence: CDR1 SGHVS, CDR2 FQNEAQ. This chain's CDR3 is CASGLRDPYEQYF. For the CDR3, the DNA is TGTGCCAGCGGACTCCGGGACCCATACGAGCAGTACTTC.

This clonotype occurred a few times. CDR3 loop: CATSETVGYGYTF. CDR3 coding DNA: TGTGCCACCAGCGAAACAGTGGGCTATGGCTACACCTTC. The chain uses TRBV24-1 and TRBJ1-2; D remains unclear. Germline V gene data show CDR1 as KGHDR and CDR2 as SFDVKD. CDR3 length equals 13 residues. V was shortened by 7 bases and J by 4 bases, with 12 bases between the two germline ends.

The genes are TRBV11-1 and TRBJ2-7, with 7 bases lining up with TRBD1. The CDR3 is 14 residues long. Germline trimming cut 0 bases from V and 3 bases from J; bases unmatched to any gene: 2. Germline CDR1 reads SGHAT; CDR2 reads FQDESV (reference sequence). CDR3 protein: CASSLAGQYYEQYF. For the CDR3, the DNA is TGTGCCAGCAGCTTAGCGGGACAGTACTACGAGCAGTACTTC.

This clonotype was counted between two and nine times. The rearrangement links TRBV5-1 to TRBJ2-1; D possibly corresponds to TRBD2 (6 bases). Germline V gives CDR1 SGHRS, CDR2 YFSETQ. The CDR3 covers 16 residues. V shed 0 bases and J shed 1 base, with 11 bases lying between them. CDR3 nucleotide sequence: TGCGCCAGCAGCTTGGTCGGGAGTGAATCCTACAATGAGCAGTTCTTC. It specifies CASSLVGSESYNEQFF. The variable domain in full, completed from reference TRBV5-1 and TRBJ2-1, reads KAGVTQTPRYLIKTRGQQVTLSCSPISGHRSVSWYQQTPGQGLQFLFEYFSETQRNKGNFPGRFSGRQFSNSRSEMNVSTLELGDSALYLCASSLVGSESYNEQFFGPGTRLTVL.

The table lists this clonotype with many counts. This chain connects TRBV20-1 to TRBJ2-2, with 7 bases that match TRBD2. Trimming removed 0 bases from V and 1 base from J; junction bases left unmatched: 8. This CDR3 contains 17 residues. Germline V gene lookup returns CDR1 DFQATT and CDR2 SNEGSKA (reference sequence). CDR3 DNA: TGCAGTGCTAGAGATGGAGCGGGACGAGTGAACACCGGGGAGCTGTTTTTT. Translation gives CSARDGAGRVNTGELFF.

The chain joins TRBV4-1 to TRBJ2-5, with TRBD2 matching over 7 bases. The CDR3 spans 21 residues. Unmatched junction bases numbered 21, after V lost 0 bases and J lost 2 bases. Germline loops: CDR1 MGHRA, CDR2 YSYEKL. This chain's CDR3 is CASSQEVASGAVFRKQETQYF. CDR3 DNA: TGCGCCAGCAGCCAAGAAGTGGCTAGCGGTGCCGTATTCCGAAAACAAGAGACCCAGTACTTC.

The chain uses TRBV4-3 and TRBJ2-3; no clear D. Trimming left V 5 bases short and J 5 bases short, with 11 bases between. The CDR3 is made up of 13 amino acids. Germline CDR1 reads LGHNA; CDR2 reads YSLEER. CDR3 region: CASSDGPLDTQYF. The CDR3 DNA sequence: TGCGCCAGCAGCGATGGACCGCTAGATACGCAGTATTTT.

The chain combines TRBV4-3 with TRBJ2-1, with D hard to call. Trimming took off 0 bases at V and 0 bases at J, with 9 bases between the two ends. In germline, CDR1 is LGHNA, CDR2 YSLEER. The CDR3 totals 16 residues. The CDR3 sequence: CASSQDVANSYNEQFF. CDR3 DNA: TGCGCCAGCAGCCAAGACGTGGCCAACTCCTACAATGAGCAGTTCTTC.